This T cell receptor (beta chain) appears in the sequencing data of a study of T cells in Graves' hyperthyroidism and ophthalmopathy (dated by TCRdb to the late 2010s). Concerning the study at large: Peripheral blood was sampled at the time of initial diagnosis, prior to any treatment. To identify distinguishing TCR V-J signatures, a discovery cohort of 100 patients was used, comprising 43 with Graves' ophthalmopathy and 57 with stable Graves' hyperthyroidism. An independent validation cohort of under 20 hyperthyroidism patients and about 16 patients who later progressed to ophthalmopathy tested prospective prediction of ophthalmopathy. The roughly 91 discovery patients were randomly split 7:3 into training and test sets. In addition, the study compared T-cell repertoires in thyroid tissue and in blood from about six Graves' hyperthyroidism patients. Following sampling, methimazole starting at 30 mg daily was given to hyperthyroidism patients, and high-dose intravenous methylprednisolone was given to ophthalmopathy patients. TCR Vbeta CDR3 sequencing of 130 to 150 peripheral blood samples (43 ophthalmopathy, about 74 hyperthyroidism and about 17 progressor patients) is reported in the paper. The paper as a whole reports these results and caveats: Sample size was not statistically predetermined, and investigators were not blinded to group allocation. During validation, the model predicted progression to ophthalmopathy a median of roughly 7.1 months ahead of onset, with almost 71% sensitivity and about 75% specificity. Blood samples also contained most of the expanded thyroid clonotypes (frequency above 0.001), which suggests that blood repertoires may reflect thyroid immune responses. Ophthalmopathy was separated from stable hyperthyroidism by a 13 V-J signature model, with around 90% sensitivity and about 81% specificity obtained in cross-validation and 80%/75% obtained in testing.

Details on this clonotype: The clone's antigen remains unknown. Base quality data are lacking; no much larger clone is found one base away.

TCR beta CDR3 regions were amplified from RNA transcripts. The TCR CDR3 was subjected to a first round of RT-PCR using the HTBI primer set and the Qiagen OneStep RT-PCR kit. The libraries were constructed in a second round of multiplex PCR and then size-selected and purified. Libraries were sequenced paired-end with 100 bp reads on an Illumina HiSeq2000. The authors' pipeline ran thus. SOAPnuke was used to process the raw data, with reads discarded if the reads contained adapters or uncalled bases, had a mean Phred below 15, or lacked an exact constant-primer or identifier match. High-quality paired reads were merged using COPE v1.2.5, and each unique nucleotide sequence was defined as a clonotype. MiTCR v1.1 was used to align the clonotypes against IMGT TRBV, TRBD and TRBJ reference segments. The analysis was restricted to V-J combinations with a frequency above 0.0001, which together covered approximately 99% of the repertoires. The TCS score was defined as F50 (clonal expansion) divided by E x V (chaos), with BLOSUM62-based TCRdist calculated between CDR3 peptides within each V-J. Welch's t-statistics and random forest reduced fewer than 600 V-J features to fewer than 15, which were used in a naive Bayes classifier (R e1071). TCRdb trimmed the raw reads at Q25, called clones with MiXCR and kept productive beta chains. Entries are consolidated by CDR3 protein sequence, retaining the most common genes and DNA. None of the V and J calls come from the authors' own analysis; TCRdb made them. The sample table lists 300,000 to 350,000 distinct CDR3 sequences, approximately 22% of them with a count of one. The ten most abundant clones make up around half of the sample.

A patient counted as having stable Graves' hyperthyroidism if no progression to ophthalmopathy occurred over 18 months of follow-up. Hyperthyroidism patients were newly diagnosed, with disease duration under 2 months, and aged 18 to 65 years. The study excluded patients with uncontrolled infections, other autoimmune diseases, pregnancy or lactation. Diagnoses were based on clinical symptoms, serum thyroxine and TRAb, thyroid ultrasound and orbital computed tomography. PBMCs were isolated from approximately 10 ml of fresh peripheral blood by Ficoll-Paque density gradient centrifugation. Total RNA was extracted with Trizol reagent, and quality was checked on an Agilent 2100 Bioanalyzer. This TCR was recovered from a woman in her 50s with Graves' hyperthyroidism. The sequenced sample consisted of blood.

DNA sequence: TGTGCCACCAGCACCCTAACAGGGCCTCTCTATGGCTACACCTTC. It translates to CATSTLTGPLYGYTF. Recombination joined TRBV15 with TRBJ1-2; possibly the D gene is TRBD1, per 6 matching bases. The CDR1 and CDR2 encoded by the germline V gene (reference sequence) are LNHNV and YYDKDF. V is clipped by 4 bases and J by 4 bases, and the sequence between their germline boundaries is 16 bases long. Taken from cysteine to phenylalanine, the CDR3 has 15 residues. Only the CDR3 DNA is retained, 45 bases long and in frame from the first base.